The 3 T cell receptor beta chains below were found in one sample sequenced in a study of blood T cell repertoires in COVID-19. The method was immunoSEQ multiplex PCR; TCRdb's version includes in-frame clones alone and lacks a portion of them. Among around 210,000 clones listed, 80% to 90% were seen once. Sequenced material: PBMCs or T cells enriched from blood (not recorded which). These receptors were taken from a woman aged 18 to 35 who had recovered from COVID-19.

This chain uses TRBV13 with TRBJ1-3; 8 bases line up with TRBD1. V was clipped by 6 bases and J by 3 bases; unmatched bases: 4. This CDR3 region has 14 residues. In germline, CDR1 is PRHDT, CDR2 FYEKMQ (reference sequence). CDR3 nucleotide sequence: TGTGCCAGCAGTCGACAGGGGAATGGAAACACCATATATTTT. It translates to CASSRQGNGNTIYF.

The table lists this clone with a count of one. The rearrangement uses TRBV27 and TRBJ1-2; 9 bases line up with TRBD1. The V gene end was trimmed by 3 bases and the J gene end by 7 bases; junction bases not matched to a gene: 3. The CDR3 has 13 amino acids. Germline CDR1 reads MNHEY; CDR2 reads SMNVEV (reference sequence). The CDR3 DNA reads TGTGCCAGCAGTTTTGCGACAGGGGGTGGCTACACCTTC. It codes for CASSFATGGGYTF.

This clone was seen more than once but under ten times. The chain employs TRBV27 and TRBJ1-2, with D possibly matching TRBD1 (6 bases). The CDR3 totals 12 residues. Trimming took off 7 bases at V and 5 bases at J, with 11 bases between the two ends. Germline values: CDR1 MNHEY, CDR2 SMNVEV (reference sequence). CDR3 DNA: TGTGCCAGCACCTTGGACAGATATGGCTACACCTTC. Translated: CASTLDRYGYTF.